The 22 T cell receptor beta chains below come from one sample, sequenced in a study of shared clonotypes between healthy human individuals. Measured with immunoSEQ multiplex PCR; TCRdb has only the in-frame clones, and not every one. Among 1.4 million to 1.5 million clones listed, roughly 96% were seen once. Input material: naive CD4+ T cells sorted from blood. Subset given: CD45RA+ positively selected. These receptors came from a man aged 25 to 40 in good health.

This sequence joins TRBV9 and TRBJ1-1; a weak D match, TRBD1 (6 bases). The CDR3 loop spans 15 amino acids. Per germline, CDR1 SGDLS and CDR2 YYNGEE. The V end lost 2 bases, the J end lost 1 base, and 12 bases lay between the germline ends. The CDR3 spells CASSVSGHQNTEAFF. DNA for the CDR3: TGTGCCAGCAGCGTCTCGGGACACCAGAACACTGAAGCTTTCTTT.

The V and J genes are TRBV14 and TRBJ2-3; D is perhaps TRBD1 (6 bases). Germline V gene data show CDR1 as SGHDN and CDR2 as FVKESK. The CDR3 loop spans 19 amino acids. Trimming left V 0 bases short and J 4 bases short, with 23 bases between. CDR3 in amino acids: CASSQDQGSVATGPDTQYF. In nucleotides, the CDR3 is TGTGCCAGCAGCCAAGATCAGGGGTCAGTCGCGACGGGGCCAGATACGCAGTATTTT.

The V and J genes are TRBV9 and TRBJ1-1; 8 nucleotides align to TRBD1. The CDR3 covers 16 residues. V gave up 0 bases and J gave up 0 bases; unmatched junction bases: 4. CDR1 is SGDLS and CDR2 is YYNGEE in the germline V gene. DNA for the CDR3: TGTGCCAGCAGCGTAGCCCCACAGGGGGTGAACACTGAAGCTTTCTTT. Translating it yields CASSVAPQGVNTEAFF.

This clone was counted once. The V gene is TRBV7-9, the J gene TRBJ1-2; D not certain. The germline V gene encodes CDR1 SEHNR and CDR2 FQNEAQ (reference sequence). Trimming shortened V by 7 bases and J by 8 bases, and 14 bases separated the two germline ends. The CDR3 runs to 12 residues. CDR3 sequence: CASTEAGNGYTF. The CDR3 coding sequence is TGTGCCAGCACGGAGGCAGGAAACGGCTACACCTTC.

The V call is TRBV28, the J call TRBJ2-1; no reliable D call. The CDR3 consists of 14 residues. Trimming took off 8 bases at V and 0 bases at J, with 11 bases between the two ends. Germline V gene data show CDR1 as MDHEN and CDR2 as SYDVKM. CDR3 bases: TGTGCCAGCTTTCCCCGCCTCTCCTACAATGAGCAGTTCTTC. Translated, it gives CASFPRLSYNEQFF.

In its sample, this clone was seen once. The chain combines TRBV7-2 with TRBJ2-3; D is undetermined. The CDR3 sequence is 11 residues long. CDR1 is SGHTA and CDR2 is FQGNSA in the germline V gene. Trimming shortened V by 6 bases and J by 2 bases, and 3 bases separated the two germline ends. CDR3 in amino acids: CASRVTDTQYF. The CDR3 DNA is TGTGCCAGCAGGGTCACAGATACGCAGTATTTT.

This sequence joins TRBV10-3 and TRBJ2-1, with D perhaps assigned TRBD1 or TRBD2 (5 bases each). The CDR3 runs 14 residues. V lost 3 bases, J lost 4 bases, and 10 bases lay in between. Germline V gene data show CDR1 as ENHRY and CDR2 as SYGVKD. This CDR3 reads CAISDGDAYNEQFF. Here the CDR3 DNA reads TGTGCCATCAGTGATGGGGACGCATACAATGAGCAGTTCTTC.

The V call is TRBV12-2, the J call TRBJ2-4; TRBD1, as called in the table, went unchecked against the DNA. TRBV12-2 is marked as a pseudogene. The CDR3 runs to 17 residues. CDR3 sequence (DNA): TGTGCAAGTCGCTTAGCCGGACAGGGGGTGTCCAAAAACATTCAGTACTTC. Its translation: CASRLAGQGVSKNIQYF.

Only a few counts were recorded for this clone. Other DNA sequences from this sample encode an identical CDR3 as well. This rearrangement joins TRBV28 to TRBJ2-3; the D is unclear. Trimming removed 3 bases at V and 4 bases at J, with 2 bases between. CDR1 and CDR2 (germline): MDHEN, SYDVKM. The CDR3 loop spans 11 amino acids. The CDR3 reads CASSFSDTQYF. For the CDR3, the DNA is TGTGCCAGCAGTTTCTCAGATACGCAGTATTTT.

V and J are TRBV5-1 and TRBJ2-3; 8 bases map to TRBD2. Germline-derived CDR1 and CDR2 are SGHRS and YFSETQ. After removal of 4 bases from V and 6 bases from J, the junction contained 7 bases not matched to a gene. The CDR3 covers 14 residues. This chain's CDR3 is CASSNRAGADTQYF. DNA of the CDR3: TGCGCCAGCAGCAATCGAGCGGGAGCGGATACGCAGTATTTT.

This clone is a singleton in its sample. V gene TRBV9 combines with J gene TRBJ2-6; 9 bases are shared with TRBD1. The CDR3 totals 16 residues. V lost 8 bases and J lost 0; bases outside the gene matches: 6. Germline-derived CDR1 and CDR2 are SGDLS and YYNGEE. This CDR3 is CASYRGLASGANVLTF. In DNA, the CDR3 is TGTGCCAGTTACAGGGGGCTGGCCTCTGGGGCCAACGTCCTGACTTTC. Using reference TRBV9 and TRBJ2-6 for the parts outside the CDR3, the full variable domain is DSGVTQTPKHLITATGQRVTLRCSPRSGDLSVYWYQQSLDQGLQFLIQYYNGEERAKGNILERFSAQQFPDLHSELNLSSLELGDSALYFCASYRGLASGANVLTFGAGSRLTVL.

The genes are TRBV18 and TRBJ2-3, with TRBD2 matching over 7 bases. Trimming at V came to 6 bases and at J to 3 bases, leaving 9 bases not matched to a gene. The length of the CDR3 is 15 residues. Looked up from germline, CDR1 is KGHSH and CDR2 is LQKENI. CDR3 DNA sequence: TGTGCCAGCTCGCTTAGACTAGCTGGAACAGATACGCAGTATTTT. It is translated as CASSLRLAGTDTQYF.

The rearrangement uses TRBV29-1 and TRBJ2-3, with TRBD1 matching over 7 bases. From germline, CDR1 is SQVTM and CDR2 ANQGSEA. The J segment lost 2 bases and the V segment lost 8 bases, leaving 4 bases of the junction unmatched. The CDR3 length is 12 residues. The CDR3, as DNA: TGCAGCATGGACAGGCCCACAGATACGCAGTATTTT. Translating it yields CSMDRPTDTQYF.

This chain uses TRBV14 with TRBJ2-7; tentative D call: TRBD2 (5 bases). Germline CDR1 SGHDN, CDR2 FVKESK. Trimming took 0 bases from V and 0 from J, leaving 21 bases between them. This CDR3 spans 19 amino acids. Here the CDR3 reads CASSQDQFSSSGSSYEQYF. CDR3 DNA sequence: TGTGCCAGCAGCCAAGATCAATTTTCGTCCAGCGGAAGCTCCTACGAGCAGTACTTC.

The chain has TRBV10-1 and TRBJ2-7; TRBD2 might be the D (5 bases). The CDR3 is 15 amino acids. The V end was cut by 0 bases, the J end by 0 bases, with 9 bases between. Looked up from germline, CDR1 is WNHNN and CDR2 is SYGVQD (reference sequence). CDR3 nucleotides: TGCGCCAGCAGTGAGTCCGGGGAAGGCTCCTACGAGCAGTACTTC. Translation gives CASSESGEGSYEQYF.

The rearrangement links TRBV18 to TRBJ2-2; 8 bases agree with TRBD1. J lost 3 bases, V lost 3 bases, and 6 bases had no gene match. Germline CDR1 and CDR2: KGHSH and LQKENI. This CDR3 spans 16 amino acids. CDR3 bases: TGTGCCAGCTCACCTAGACAGGGGCGGTACACCGGGGAGCTGTTTTTT. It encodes CASSPRQGRYTGELFF.

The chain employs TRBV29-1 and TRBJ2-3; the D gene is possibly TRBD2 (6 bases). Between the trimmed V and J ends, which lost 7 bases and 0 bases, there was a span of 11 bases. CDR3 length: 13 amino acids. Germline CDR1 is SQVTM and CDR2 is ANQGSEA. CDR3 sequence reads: CSALAVSTDTQYF. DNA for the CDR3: TGCAGCGCCTTAGCGGTTAGCACAGATACGCAGTATTTT.

CDR3 loop: CASSIRRIGLDTIYF. The CDR3 DNA reads as TGTGCCAGTAGTATACGGAGGATTGGTTTGGACACCATATATTTT. This chain joins TRBV19 and TRBJ1-3; D ambiguous. The V and J ends lost 2 bases and 8 bases respectively, with 16 bases between them. Looked up from germline, CDR1 is LNHDA and CDR2 is SQIVND (reference sequence). The CDR3 contains 15 residues.

This chain's CDR3 is CASSVQGGTEAFF. The CDR3 DNA reads as TGTGCCAGCAGCGTACAGGGTGGGACTGAAGCTTTCTTT. The chain is built from TRBV5-4 and TRBJ1-1; tentatively, D is TRBD1 (6 bases). V lost 4 bases and J 5 bases, leaving 12 bases between the germline ends. Germline V gene data show CDR1 as SGHNT and CDR2 as YYREEE (reference sequence). The CDR3 length is 13 residues.

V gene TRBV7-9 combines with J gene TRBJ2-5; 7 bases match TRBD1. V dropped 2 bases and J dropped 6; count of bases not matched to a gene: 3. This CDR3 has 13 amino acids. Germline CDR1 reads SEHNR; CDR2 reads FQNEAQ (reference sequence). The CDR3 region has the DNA TGTGCCAGCAGCTTAAGGGACAGCCAGACCCAGTACTTC. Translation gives CASSLRDSQTQYF.

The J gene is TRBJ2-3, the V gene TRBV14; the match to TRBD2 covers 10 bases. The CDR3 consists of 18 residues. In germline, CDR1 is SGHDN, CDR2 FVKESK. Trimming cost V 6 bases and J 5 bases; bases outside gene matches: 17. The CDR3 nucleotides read TGTGCCAGCAGAAAAAGCATGCTAGCGGGAGCTCGTGGAGATACGCAGTATTTT. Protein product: CASRKSMLAGARGDTQYF.

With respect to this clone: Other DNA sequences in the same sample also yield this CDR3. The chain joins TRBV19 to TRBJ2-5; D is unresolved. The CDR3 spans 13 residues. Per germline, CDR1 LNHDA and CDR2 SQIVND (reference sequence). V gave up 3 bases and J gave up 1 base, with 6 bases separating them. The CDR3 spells CASSIGFQETQYF. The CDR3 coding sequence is TGTGCCAGTAGTATCGGCTTCCAAGAGACCCAGTACTTC.